Listed below are T cell receptor beta chains from one sample, sequenced in a study of blood T cell repertoires in COVID-19. Only in-frame clones appear in the TCRdb table, and some are missing; sequencing was by immunoSEQ multiplex PCR. The sample has 250,000 to 300,000 clones; 88% are singletons. The sample consisted of peripheral blood. These receptors were obtained from a woman in her sixties or seventies with COVID-19, enrolled during active disease. The CDR3 runs from the conserved cysteine through the conserved F or W. D genes are given only for firm matches. Expanded clones are given a class, and other clones once, few, many or no size at all.

j_call | v_call | clone_size | cdr3_length | d_call | cdr3_aa | cdr3_nt
TRBJ2-2 | TRBV28 | NA | 12 | NA | CASRGGTGELFF | TGTGCCAGCAGGGGAGGAACCGGGGAGCTGTTTTTT
TRBJ2-3 | TRBV24-1 | NA | 14 | TRBD1 | CATSDTTGADTQYF | TGTGCCACCAGTGATACCACAGGGGCGGATACGCAGTATTTT
TRBJ2-3 | TRBV27 | once | 12 | NA | CASSPNTDTQYF | TGTGCCAGCAGTCCCAACACAGATACGCAGTATTTT
TRBJ2-7 | TRBV6-6 | NA | 14 | NA | CASSYSAFTYEQYF | TGTGCCAGCAGTTACTCTGCGTTCACCTACGAGCAGTACTTC
TRBJ1-6 | TRBV6-6 | many | 15 | NA | CANQIGVIRESPLHF | TGTGCCAACCAGATCGGGGTAATACGAGAATCACCCCTCCACTTT
TRBJ2-7 | TRBV11-2 | NA | 17 | TRBD1 | CASSLDQGTGGTYEQYF | TGTGCCAGCAGCTTAGATCAGGGGACAGGGGGCACCTACGAGCAGTACTTC
TRBJ1-1 | TRBV27 | NA | 15 | NA | CASSVPDRANTEAFF | TGTGCCAGCAGTGTACCGGACAGAGCGAACACTGAAGCTTTCTTT
TRBJ1-2 | TRBV7-9 | NA | 14 | NA | CASSAEVGDYGYTF | TGTGCCAGCAGCGCCGAAGTAGGGGACTATGGCTACACCTTC
TRBJ2-5 | TRBV4-2 | NA | 16 | NA | CASSQAPTGLQETQYF | TGTGCCAGCAGCCAAGCACCGACAGGCCTCCAAGAGACCCAGTACTTC
TRBJ2-2 | TRBV5-6 | NA | 17 | TRBD1 | CASYSTKRDRGTGELFF | TGTGCCAGCTACTCTACCAAACGGGACAGGGGAACCGGGGAGCTGTTTTTT
TRBJ1-5 | TRBV7-8 | NA | 13 | NA | CASSPTGSQPQHF | TGTGCCAGCAGCCCCACGGGGTCTCAGCCCCAGCATTTT
TRBJ1-2 | TRBV9 | NA | 15 | NA | CASSVSPGANYGYTF | TGTGCCAGCAGCGTTAGCCCGGGAGCAAACTATGGCTACACCTTC
TRBJ2-4 | TRBV12-3/TRBV12-4 | NA | 13 | NA | CASSDGGKNIQYF | TGTGCCAGCAGCGACGGAGGAAAAAACATTCAGTACTTC
TRBJ2-6 | TRBV7-2 | NA | 16 | NA | CAKETGLSSGANVLTF | TGTGCCAAGGAGACAGGTCTCAGCTCTGGGGCCAACGTCCTGACTTTC
TRBJ1-1 | TRBV7-2 | once | 12 | NA | CASSRPNTEAFF | TGTGCCAGCAGCCGTCCTAACACTGAAGCTTTCTTT
TRBJ1-1 | TRBV28 | NA | 14 | TRBD1 | CASSFGRGNTEAFF | TGTGCCAGCAGTTTCGGCAGGGGGAATACTGAAGCTTTCTTT
TRBJ2-3 | TRBV19 | NA | 19 | TRBD2 | CASSTYNPSRLAGEATQYF | TGTGCCAGTAGTACCTATAACCCTTCCCGACTAGCGGGGGAGGCAACGCAGTATTTT
TRBJ2-1 | TRBV23-1 | NA | 17 | TRBD2 | CASSQWERTSANNEQFF | TGCGCCAGCAGTCAATGGGAAAGGACTAGCGCAAACAATGAGCAGTTCTTC
TRBJ1-1 | TRBV3-1/TRBV3-2 | once | 17 | TRBD1 | CASSQDGTGTSNTEAFF | TGTGCCAGCAGCCAAGATGGGACAGGGACATCGAACACTGAAGCTTTCTTT
TRBJ1-1 | TRBV19 | NA | 13 | NA | CASSIADSTEAFF | TGTGCCAGTAGTATAGCGGACTCGACTGAAGCTTTCTTT
TRBJ1-2 | TRBV10-3 | NA | 15 | TRBD1 | CAIRDQGAWDYGYTF | TGTGCCATCAGAGACCAGGGGGCGTGGGACTATGGCTACACCTTC
TRBJ2-3 | TRBV18 | NA | 17 | TRBD1 | CASSPPRQGPFTDTQYF | TGTGCCAGCTCACCACCCCGACAGGGGCCTTTCACAGATACGCAGTATTTT
TRBJ1-6 | TRBV7-3 | NA | 13 | NA | CASSLGRGSPLHF | TGTGCCAGCAGCCTAGGACGGGGTTCACCCCTCCACTTT